The next 2 T cell receptor beta chains were all read from a single sample in a study of glioma-infiltrating T cells. TCR alpha and beta CDR3 regions were amplified from RNA using iRepertoire nested multiplex PCR. TCRdb re-called the multiplex PCR reads with MiXCR, one entry per CDR3 protein. The table shows approximately 130,000 distinct CDR3 sequences, with roughly a quarter occurring only once. Material for sequencing was glioma tissue, nonneoplastic brain tissue, or PBMCs (not recorded which). The receptor set was obtained from a human donor with low-grade glioma or glioblastoma, undergoing nonglioma brain surgery, or in good health (not recorded which).

This chain uses TRBV2 with TRBJ1-6; no reliable D call. The CDR3 length is 14 residues. Germline V gene lookup returns CDR1 SNHLY and CDR2 FYNNEI. V lost 7 bases to trimming and J lost 0 bases, with 7 bases between them. The chain's CDR3 is CASNPNSYNSPLHF. As DNA, the CDR3 is TGTGCCAGCAATCCGAACTCCTATAATTCACCCCTCCACTTT.

This clonotype has at least ten counts. The V gene is TRBV27, the J gene TRBJ2-7; weak D call: TRBD1 (6 bases). The germline CDR1 and CDR2 sequences are MNHEY and SMNVEV (reference sequence). Trimming shortened V by 2 bases and J by 2 bases, and 7 bases separated the two germline ends. The CDR3 extends over 13 amino acids. DNA of the CDR3: TGTGCCAGCAGTTTAGGACAGACCTACGAGCAGTACGTC. It codes for CASSLGQTYEQYV.